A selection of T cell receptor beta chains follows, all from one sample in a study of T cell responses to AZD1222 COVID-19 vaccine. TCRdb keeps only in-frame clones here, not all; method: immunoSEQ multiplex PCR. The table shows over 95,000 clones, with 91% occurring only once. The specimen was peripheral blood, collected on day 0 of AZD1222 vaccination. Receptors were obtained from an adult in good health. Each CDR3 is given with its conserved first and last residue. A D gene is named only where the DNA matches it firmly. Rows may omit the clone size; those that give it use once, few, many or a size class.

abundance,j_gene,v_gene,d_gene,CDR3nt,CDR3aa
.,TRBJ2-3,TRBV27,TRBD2,TGTGCCAGCAGTTCTCGAAGACAAGCGGGGGGGTGGAGTTTAGATACGCAGTATTTT,CASSSRRQAGGWSLDTQYF
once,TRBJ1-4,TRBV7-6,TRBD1,TGTGCCAGCAGCTTAGGGACAGGGGTAGATGAAAAACTGTTTTTT,CASSLGTGVDEKLFF
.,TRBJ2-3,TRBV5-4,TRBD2,TGTGCCAGCTCCCCCCGCGGGGGGGCAGATACGCAGTATTTT,CASSPRGGADTQYF
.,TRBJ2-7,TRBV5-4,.,TGTGCCAGCAGCTTGGAGGGGCCTGGCGAGCAGTACTTC,CASSLEGPGEQYF
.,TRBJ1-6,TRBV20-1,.,TGCAGTGCTAGCCCCGATTCACCCCTCCACTTT,CSASPDSPLHF
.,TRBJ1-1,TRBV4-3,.,TGCGCCAGCAGCCTCCACACCGGCAGGGACACTGAAGCTTTCTTT,CASSLHTGRDTEAFF
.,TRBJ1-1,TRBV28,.,TGTGCCAGCAGTTTATTGAAAGGACCCCGTGGTGCTTTCTTT,CASSLLKGPRGAFF
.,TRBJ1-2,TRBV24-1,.,TGTGCCACCAGTGATACTATCTGGGGCTACACCTTC,CATSDTIWGYTF
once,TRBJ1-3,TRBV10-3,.,TGTGCCATCAGTGAGTGGGTATCTGGAAACACCATATATTTT,CAISEWVSGNTIYF
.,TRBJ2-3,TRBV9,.,TGTGCCAGCAGCGCAGGGGGGGGGCCTGATACGCAGTATTTT,CASSAGGGPDTQYF
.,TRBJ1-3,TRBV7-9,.,TGTGCCAGCAGCACCGCTACAGGTTTAAGAAACACCATATATTTT,CASSTATGLRNTIYF
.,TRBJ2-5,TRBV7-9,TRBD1,TGTGCCAGCAGCATACGGACAGGCAGGGATCAAGAGACCCAGTACTTC,CASSIRTGRDQETQYF
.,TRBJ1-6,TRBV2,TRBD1,TGTGCCAGCAGTGAATCGCAGGGACAGCCCCTCCACTTT,CASSESQGQPLHF
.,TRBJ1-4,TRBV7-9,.,TGTGCCAGCAGCAAGTTGCTCAATGAAAAACTGTTTTTT,CASSKLLNEKLFF
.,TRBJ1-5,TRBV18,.,TGTGCCAGCTCACCATCGGGTGCGGCTCAGCCCCAGCATTTT,CASSPSGAAQPQHF
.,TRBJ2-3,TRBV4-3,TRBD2,TGCGCCAGCAGCCAAGGACGGGGGGGCCGGCCAGATACGCAGTATTTT,CASSQGRGGRPDTQYF
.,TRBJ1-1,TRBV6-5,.,TGTGCCAGCAGTTACTCGAGGGGTTTCATGAACACTGAAGCTTTCTTT,CASSYSRGFMNTEAFF
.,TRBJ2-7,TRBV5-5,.,TGTGCCAGCAGCTTGGTTGGGACATACTTGGGTTACGAGCAGTACTTC,CASSLVGTYLGYEQYF
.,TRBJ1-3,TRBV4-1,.,TGCGCCAGCAGCCAGTCACAAGGGCCTGGAAACACCATATATTTT,CASSQSQGPGNTIYF
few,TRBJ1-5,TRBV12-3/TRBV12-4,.,TGTGCCAGCGCCCGGGCCCTCAATCAGCCCCAGCATTTT,CASARALNQPQHF
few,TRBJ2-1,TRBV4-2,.,TGTGCCAGCAGCCAAGAGGGAACCCGGCAGTTCTTC,CASSQEGTRQFF
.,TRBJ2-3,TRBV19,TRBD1,TGTGCCAGTAGTATACGACAGGGGCTAAATACGCAGTATTTT,CASSIRQGLNTQYF
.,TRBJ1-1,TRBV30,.,TGTGCCTGGAGTGTGGTGAATCCTCGAACTGAAGCTTTCTTT,CAWSVVNPRTEAFF
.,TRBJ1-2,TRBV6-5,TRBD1,TGTGCCAGCAGGGTTCTGGACAGGGGTAGGGATGGCTACACCTTC,CASRVLDRGRDGYTF
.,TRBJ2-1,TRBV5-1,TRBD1,TGCGCCAGCAGCCGGGACAGGGGGCAAGGGAATGAGCAGTTCTTC,CASSRDRGQGNEQFF
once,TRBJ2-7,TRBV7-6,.,TGTGCCAGCAGCTTGCAGTCGGGAGTGGACGAGCAGTACTTC,CASSLQSGVDEQYF
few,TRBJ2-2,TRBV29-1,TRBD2,TGCAGCTTTCGGACTAGCGGGGCCACCGGGGAGCTGTTTTTT,CSFRTSGATGELFF
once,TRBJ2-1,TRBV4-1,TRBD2,TGCGCCAGCAGACCTCTAGCGGGGTCCTACAATGAGCAGTTCTTC,CASRPLAGSYNEQFF
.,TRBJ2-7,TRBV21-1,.,TGTGCCAGCAGGGGACACGAGCAGTACTTC,CASRGHEQYF
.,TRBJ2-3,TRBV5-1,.,TGCGCCAGCAGCGCCGTCACAGGGATGGGCACAGATACGCAGTATTTT,CASSAVTGMGTDTQYF
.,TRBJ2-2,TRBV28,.,TGTGCCAGCAGTTCCGTAACCGAGACCGGGGAGCTGTTTTTT,CASSSVTETGELFF
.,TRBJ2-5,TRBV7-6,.,TGTGCCAGCAGCTTATATATCACTAGCCGGCAACAAGAGACCCAGTACTTC,CASSLYITSRQQETQYF
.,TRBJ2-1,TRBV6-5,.,TGTGCCAGCAGCCAGACGGAGGGGTTAGTGAATGAGCAGTTCTTC,CASSQTEGLVNEQFF
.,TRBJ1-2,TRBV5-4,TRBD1,TGTGCCAGCAGCTTAGGGACAGACTATGGCTACACCTTC,CASSLGTDYGYTF
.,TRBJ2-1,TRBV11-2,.,TGTGCCAGCAGCCAAGAGCCAGGGACTAATGAGCAGTTCTTC,CASSQEPGTNEQFF
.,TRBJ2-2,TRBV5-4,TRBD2,TGTGCCAGCAGCCCGAAGACTAGCGGGGGGGCCCGTACCGGGGAGCTGTTTTTT,CASSPKTSGGARTGELFF
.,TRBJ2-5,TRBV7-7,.,TGTGCCAGCAGCTTAGGGGGGGGCTATCAAGAGACCCAGTACTTC,CASSLGGGYQETQYF
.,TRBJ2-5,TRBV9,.,TGTGCCAGCAGCCTCGAATCTGGACTCTCGCAAGAGACCCAGTACTTC,CASSLESGLSQETQYF
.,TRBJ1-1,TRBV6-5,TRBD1,TGTGCCAGCACCGCGGGACAGCGTCACACTGAAGCTTTCTTT,CASTAGQRHTEAFF